The clone carrying this TCR beta chain was observed at least ten times. The antigen remains unidentified. As the template, RNA transcripts were used to amplify TCR beta CDR3 regions. Second-round multiplex PCR followed a first-round RT-PCR using HTBI primers. TCRdb reprocessed the multiplex PCR reads with MiXCR, giving one entry per CDR3 protein. The data show about 220,000 distinct CDR3 sequences, 20% to 25% seen once. These data originate in a study of Graves' ophthalmopathy and Graves' hyperthyroidism. Study details: Samples of peripheral blood were obtained at initial diagnosis, prior to treatment of any kind. Study-level points and caveats: This model predicted ophthalmopathy progression (sensitivity 65% to 71%, specificity 72% to 85%).

The diagnosis was founded upon clinical symptoms, serum thyroxine, TRAb, thyroid ultrasound and orbital computed tomography. The PBMCs used were ones drawn from 10 ml of fresh peripheral blood. The germline CDR1 and CDR2 sequences are MDHEN and SYDVKM. The germline V and J ends were trimmed by 4 bases and 7 bases, with 20 bases remaining between them. This CDR3 region has 16 residues. This TCR was recovered from a woman aged 45-65 years with Graves' ophthalmopathy. The chain combines TRBV28 with TRBJ1-5, with D possibly being TRBD1 (5 bases). Sequenced input: peripheral blood. The CDR3, as DNA: TGTGCCAGCAGTTCGTACCCCCGGGACCCGGGGCAGCCCCAGCATTTT. Residues: CASSSYPRDPGQPQHF.